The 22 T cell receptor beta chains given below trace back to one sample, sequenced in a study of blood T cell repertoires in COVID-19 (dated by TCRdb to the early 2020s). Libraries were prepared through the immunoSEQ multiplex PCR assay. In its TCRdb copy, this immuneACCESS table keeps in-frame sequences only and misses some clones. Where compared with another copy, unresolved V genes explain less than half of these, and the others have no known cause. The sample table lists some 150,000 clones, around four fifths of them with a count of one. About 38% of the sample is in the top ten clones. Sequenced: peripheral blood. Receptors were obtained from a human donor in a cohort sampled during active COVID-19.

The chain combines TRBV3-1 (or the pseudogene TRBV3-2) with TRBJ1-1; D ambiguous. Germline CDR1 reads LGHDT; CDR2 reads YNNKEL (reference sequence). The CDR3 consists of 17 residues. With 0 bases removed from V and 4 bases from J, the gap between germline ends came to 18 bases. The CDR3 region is CASSQDRGISVGTEAFF. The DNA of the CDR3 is TGTGCCAGCAGCCAAGATCGAGGGATTTCCGTGGGCACTGAAGCTTTCTTT.

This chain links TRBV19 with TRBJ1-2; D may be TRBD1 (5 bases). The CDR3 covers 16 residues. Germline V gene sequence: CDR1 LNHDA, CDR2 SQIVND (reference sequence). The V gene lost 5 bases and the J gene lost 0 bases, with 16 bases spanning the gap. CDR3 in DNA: TGTGCCAGTAGTCTGCGCGGGGACCTTGCTAACTATGGCTACACCTTC. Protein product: CASSLRGDLANYGYTF.

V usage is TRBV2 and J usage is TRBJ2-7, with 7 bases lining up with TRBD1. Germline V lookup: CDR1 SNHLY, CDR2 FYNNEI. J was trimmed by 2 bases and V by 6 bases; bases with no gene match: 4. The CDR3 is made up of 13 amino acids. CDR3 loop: CASRKTGTYEQYF. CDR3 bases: TGTGCCAGCAGGAAGACAGGGACCTACGAGCAGTACTTC.

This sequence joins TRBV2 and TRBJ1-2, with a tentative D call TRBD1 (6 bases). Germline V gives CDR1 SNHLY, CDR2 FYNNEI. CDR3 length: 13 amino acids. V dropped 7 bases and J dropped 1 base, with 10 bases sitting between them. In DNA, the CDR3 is TGTGCCAGCATCCGGGACAATAACTATGGCTACACCTTC. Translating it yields CASIRDNNYGYTF.

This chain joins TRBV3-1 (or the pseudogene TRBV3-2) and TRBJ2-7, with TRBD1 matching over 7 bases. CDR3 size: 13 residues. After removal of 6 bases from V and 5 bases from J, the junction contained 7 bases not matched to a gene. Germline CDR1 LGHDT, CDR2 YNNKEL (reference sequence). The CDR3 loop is CASRTTGADEQYF. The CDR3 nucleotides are TGTGCCAGCAGAACCACAGGGGCTGACGAGCAGTACTTC.

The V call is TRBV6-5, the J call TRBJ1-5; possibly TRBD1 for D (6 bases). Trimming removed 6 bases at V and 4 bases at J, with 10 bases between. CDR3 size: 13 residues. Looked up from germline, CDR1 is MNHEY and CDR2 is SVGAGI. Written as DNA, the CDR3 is TGTGCCAGCAGCACGGACAGTAATCAGCCCCAGCATTTT. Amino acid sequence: CASSTDSNQPQHF.

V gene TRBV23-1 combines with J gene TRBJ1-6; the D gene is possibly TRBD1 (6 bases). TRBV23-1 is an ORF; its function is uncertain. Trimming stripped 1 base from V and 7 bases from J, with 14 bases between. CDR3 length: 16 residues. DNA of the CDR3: TGCGCCAGCAGTCAATTCGGGGGGGCTCTAAATTCACCCCTCCACTTT. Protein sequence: CASSQFGGALNSPLHF.

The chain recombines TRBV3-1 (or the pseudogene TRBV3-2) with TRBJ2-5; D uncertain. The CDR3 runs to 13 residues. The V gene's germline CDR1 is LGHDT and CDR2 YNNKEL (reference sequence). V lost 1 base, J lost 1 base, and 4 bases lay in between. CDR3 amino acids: CASSQVLQETQYF. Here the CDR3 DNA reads TGTGCCAGCAGCCAAGTACTCCAAGAGACCCAGTACTTC.

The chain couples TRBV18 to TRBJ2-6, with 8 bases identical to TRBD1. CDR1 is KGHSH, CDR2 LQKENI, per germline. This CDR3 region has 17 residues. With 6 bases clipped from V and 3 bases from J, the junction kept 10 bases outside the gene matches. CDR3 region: CASSLQGATGGANVLTF. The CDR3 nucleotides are TGTGCCAGCTCGCTTCAGGGGGCGACTGGTGGGGCCAACGTCCTGACTTTC. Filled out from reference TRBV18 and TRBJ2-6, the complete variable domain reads NAGVMQNPRHLVRRRGQEARLRCSPMKGHSHVYWYRQLPEEGLKFMVYLQKENIIDESGMPKERFSAEFPKEGPSILRIQQVVRGDSAAYFCASSLQGATGGANVLTFGAGSRLTVL.

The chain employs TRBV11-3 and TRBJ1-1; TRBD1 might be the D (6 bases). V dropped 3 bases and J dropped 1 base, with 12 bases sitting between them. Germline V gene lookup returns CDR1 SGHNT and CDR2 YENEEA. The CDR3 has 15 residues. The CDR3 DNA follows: TGTGCCAGCAGCTTGGACAGCCGGGGGAACACTGAAGCTTTCTTT. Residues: CASSLDSRGNTEAFF.

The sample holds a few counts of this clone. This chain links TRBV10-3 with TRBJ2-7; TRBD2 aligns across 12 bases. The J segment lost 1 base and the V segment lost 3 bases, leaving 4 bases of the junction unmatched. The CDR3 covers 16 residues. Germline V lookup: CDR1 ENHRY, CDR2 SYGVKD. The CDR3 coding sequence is TGTGCCATCAGTGACGCGACTAGCGGGGGATCCTACGAGCAGTACTTC. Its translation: CAISDATSGGSYEQYF.

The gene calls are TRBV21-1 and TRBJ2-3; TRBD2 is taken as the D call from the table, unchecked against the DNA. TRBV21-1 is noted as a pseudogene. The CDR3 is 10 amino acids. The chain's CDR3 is CASSIVTQYF. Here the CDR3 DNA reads TGTGCCAGCAGCATAGTAACGCAGTATTTT.

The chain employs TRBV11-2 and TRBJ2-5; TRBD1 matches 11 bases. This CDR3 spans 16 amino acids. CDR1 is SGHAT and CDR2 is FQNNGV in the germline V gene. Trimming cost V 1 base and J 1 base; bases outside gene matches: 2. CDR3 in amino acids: CASSLGGTGGQETQYF. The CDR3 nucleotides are TGTGCCAGCAGCTTAGGGGGGACAGGGGGCCAAGAGACCCAGTACTTC.

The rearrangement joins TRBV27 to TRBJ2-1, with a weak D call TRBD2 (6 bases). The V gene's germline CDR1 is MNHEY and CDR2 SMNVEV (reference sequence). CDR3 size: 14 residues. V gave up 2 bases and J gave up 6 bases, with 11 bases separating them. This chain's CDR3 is CASSLQGGSNEQFF. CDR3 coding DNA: TGTGCCAGCAGTTTACAGGGAGGCTCCAATGAGCAGTTCTTC.

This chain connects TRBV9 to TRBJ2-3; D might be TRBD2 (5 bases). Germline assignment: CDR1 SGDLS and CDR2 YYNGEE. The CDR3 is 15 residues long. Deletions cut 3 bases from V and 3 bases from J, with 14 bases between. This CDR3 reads CASSDRGSITDTQYF. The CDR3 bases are TGTGCCAGCAGCGATAGAGGGTCAATTACAGATACGCAGTATTTT.

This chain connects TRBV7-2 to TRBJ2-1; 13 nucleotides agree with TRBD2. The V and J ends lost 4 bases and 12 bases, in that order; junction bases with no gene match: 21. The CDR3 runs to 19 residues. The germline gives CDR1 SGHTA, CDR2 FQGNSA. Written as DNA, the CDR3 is TGTGCCAGCAGCTACACCGGGACACCCGGACTAGCGGGGGCCTTAGGGCAGTTCTTC. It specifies CASSYTGTPGLAGALGQFF.

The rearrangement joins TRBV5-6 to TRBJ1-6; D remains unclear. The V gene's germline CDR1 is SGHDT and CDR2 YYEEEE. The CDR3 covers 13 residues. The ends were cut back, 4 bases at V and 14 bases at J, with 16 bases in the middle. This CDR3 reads CASSRRAGRALHF. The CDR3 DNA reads TGTGCCAGCAGCAGGAGGGCCGGGAGGGCCCTCCACTTT.

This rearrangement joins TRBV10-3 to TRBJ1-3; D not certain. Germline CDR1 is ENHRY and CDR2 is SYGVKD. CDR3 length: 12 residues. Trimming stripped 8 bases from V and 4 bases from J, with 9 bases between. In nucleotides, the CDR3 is TGTGCCATCGGCAATCAGGGAAACACCATATATTTT. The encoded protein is CAIGNQGNTIYF.

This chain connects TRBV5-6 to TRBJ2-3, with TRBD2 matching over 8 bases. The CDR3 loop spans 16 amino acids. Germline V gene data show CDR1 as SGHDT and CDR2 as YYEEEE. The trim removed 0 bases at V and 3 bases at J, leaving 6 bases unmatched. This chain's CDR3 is CASSLAASGSTDTQYF. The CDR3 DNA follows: TGTGCCAGCAGCTTGGCGGCTAGCGGGTCGACAGATACGCAGTATTTT.

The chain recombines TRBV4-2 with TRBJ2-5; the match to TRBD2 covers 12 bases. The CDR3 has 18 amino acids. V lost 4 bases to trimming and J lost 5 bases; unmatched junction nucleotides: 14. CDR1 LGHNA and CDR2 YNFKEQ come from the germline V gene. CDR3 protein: CASSRGLAGLQFRETQYF. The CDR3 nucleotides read TGTGCCAGCAGCCGAGGACTAGCGGGGCTTCAATTTCGGGAGACCCAGTACTTC.

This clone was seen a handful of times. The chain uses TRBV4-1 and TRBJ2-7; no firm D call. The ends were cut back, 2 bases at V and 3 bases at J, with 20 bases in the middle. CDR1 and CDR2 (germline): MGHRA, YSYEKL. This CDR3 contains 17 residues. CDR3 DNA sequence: TGCGCCAGCAGCCAATATAAAGCGACGTATGATCGCTACGAGCAGTACTTC. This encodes CASSQYKATYDRYEQYF.

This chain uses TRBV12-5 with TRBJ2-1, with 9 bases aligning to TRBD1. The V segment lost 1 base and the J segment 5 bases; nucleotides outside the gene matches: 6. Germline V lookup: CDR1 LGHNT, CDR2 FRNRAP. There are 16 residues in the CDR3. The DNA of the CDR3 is TGTGCTAGTGGTTTGGCGACCGGGACAGGGAACAATGAGCAGTTCTTC. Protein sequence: CASGLATGTGNNEQFF.